A selection of T cell receptor beta chains follows, all from one sample in a study of cytomegalovirus exposure and HLA in healthy donors. Clones were sequenced by immunoSEQ multiplex PCR, and TCRdb holds only the in-frame ones, with some missing. This sample carries over 100,000 clones, about 74% of them seen once, and the ten largest clones take roughly 2.6%. Input material: PBMCs. Receptors originate from a female donor in good health and CMV-seronegative. The CDR3 runs from the conserved cysteine through the conserved F or W. The D gene is left open where the match is weak. Expanded clones are given a class, and other clones once, few, many or no size at all.

d_call: TRBD1
clone_size: once
v_call: TRBV7-9
j_call: TRBJ1-2
cdr3_aa: CSSSRDRADTF
cdr3_nt: TGTTCCAGCAGCCGTGACAGGGCGGACACCTTC

d_call: -
clone_size: -
v_call: TRBV27
j_call: TRBJ1-2
cdr3_aa: CASSLTAGPNYGYTF
cdr3_nt: TGTGCCAGCAGTTTGACCGCGGGGCCTAACTATGGCTACACCTTC

d_call: -
clone_size: few
v_call: TRBV9
j_call: TRBJ1-4
cdr3_aa: CASSVSPTNEKLFF
cdr3_nt: TGTGCCAGCAGCGTTAGTCCAACTAATGAAAAACTGTTTTTT

d_call: -
clone_size: -
v_call: TRBV6-5
j_call: TRBJ2-5
cdr3_aa: CASIRGRGGQETQYF
cdr3_nt: TGTGCCAGCATTAGAGGCAGGGGTGGTCAAGAGACCCAGTACTTC

d_call: -
clone_size: -
v_call: TRBV9
j_call: TRBJ1-3
cdr3_aa: CASSYTASGNTIYF
cdr3_nt: TGTGCCAGCAGCTATACAGCCTCTGGAAACACCATATATTTT

d_call: TRBD1
clone_size: -
v_call: TRBV4-3
j_call: TRBJ1-3
cdr3_aa: CASSQDIPGPGGGNTIYF
cdr3_nt: TGCGCCAGCAGCCAAGATATTCCGGGCCCAGGGGGTGGAAACACCATATATTTT

d_call: TRBD1
clone_size: -
v_call: TRBV27
j_call: TRBJ2-7
cdr3_aa: CASSAPGTALYEQYF
cdr3_nt: TGTGCCAGCAGTGCGCCCGGGACAGCCCTCTACGAGCAGTACTTC

d_call: TRBD1
clone_size: -
v_call: TRBV6-6
j_call: TRBJ2-3
cdr3_aa: CASSDKTGMADTQYF
cdr3_nt: TGTGCCAGCAGTGATAAGACAGGGATGGCAGATACGCAGTATTTT

d_call: TRBD1
clone_size: few
v_call: TRBV2
j_call: TRBJ1-1
cdr3_aa: CASSEELSNRGTEAFF
cdr3_nt: TGTGCCAGCAGTGAAGAGCTTTCTAACAGGGGTACTGAAGCTTTCTTT

d_call: -
clone_size: -
v_call: TRBV5-6
j_call: TRBJ1-6
cdr3_aa: CASSPASQSSYNSPLHF
cdr3_nt: TGTGCCAGCAGCCCGGCGTCACAGAGCTCCTATAATTCACCCCTCCACTTT

d_call: -
clone_size: -
v_call: TRBV29-1
j_call: TRBJ1-5
cdr3_aa: CSVRGGSSQPQHF
cdr3_nt: TGCAGCGTTCGGGGGGGCTCAAGTCAGCCCCAGCATTTT

d_call: -
clone_size: -
v_call: TRBV7-8
j_call: TRBJ2-7
cdr3_aa: CASSLFGGPSSYEQYF
cdr3_nt: TGTGCCAGCAGCTTATTCGGGGGGCCGAGCTCCTACGAGCAGTACTTC

d_call: -
clone_size: -
v_call: TRBV5-6
j_call: TRBJ2-7
cdr3_aa: CASSLLSYEQYF
cdr3_nt: TGTGCCAGCAGCCTCCTCTCCTACGAGCAGTACTTC

d_call: -
clone_size: -
v_call: TRBV12-5
j_call: TRBJ1-2
cdr3_aa: CASGLIGGYGYTF
cdr3_nt: TGTGCTAGTGGTTTGATAGGGGGCTATGGCTACACCTTC

d_call: TRBD1
clone_size: few
v_call: TRBV2
j_call: TRBJ1-1
cdr3_aa: CASRSDRGRTLGTEAFF
cdr3_nt: TGTGCCAGCAGGTCGGACAGGGGGCGTACTTTAGGCACTGAAGCTTTCTTT

d_call: TRBD1
clone_size: few
v_call: TRBV4-1
j_call: TRBJ1-1
cdr3_aa: CASSQDRGHTEAFF
cdr3_nt: TGCGCCAGCAGCCAAGACAGGGGGCACACTGAAGCTTTCTTT

d_call: -
clone_size: -
v_call: TRBV2
j_call: TRBJ2-7
cdr3_aa: CASSDPLGRENYEQYF
cdr3_nt: TGTGCCAGCAGTGACCCTCTGGGCAGGGAAAACTACGAGCAGTACTTC

d_call: TRBD1
clone_size: -
v_call: TRBV10-3
j_call: TRBJ2-2
cdr3_aa: CAISGDRVGGELFF
cdr3_nt: TGTGCCATCAGTGGAGACAGGGTAGGCGGGGAGCTGTTTTTT

d_call: -
clone_size: few
v_call: TRBV13
j_call: TRBJ2-6
cdr3_aa: CASSLRGGKATSSGANVLTF
cdr3_nt: TGTGCCAGCAGCTTAAGGGGGGGGAAGGCCACATCCTCTGGGGCCAACGTCCTGACTTTC

d_call: TRBD1
clone_size: -
v_call: TRBV4-2
j_call: TRBJ2-7
cdr3_aa: CASSQPGTGLYEQYF
cdr3_nt: TGTGCCAGCAGCCAACCCGGGACAGGGCTCTACGAGCAGTACTTC

d_call: -
clone_size: -
v_call: TRBV30
j_call: TRBJ1-2
cdr3_aa: CAWRGGGYTF
cdr3_nt: TGTGCCTGGAGGGGGGGTGGCTACACCTTC

d_call: TRBD2
clone_size: -
v_call: TRBV7-9
j_call: TRBJ2-5
cdr3_aa: CASSADRGGKETQYF
cdr3_nt: TGTGCCAGCAGCGCGGATCGGGGGGGCAAAGAGACCCAGTACTTC

d_call: TRBD1
clone_size: -
v_call: TRBV9
j_call: TRBJ2-2
cdr3_aa: CASSTYGTGMMTGELFF
cdr3_nt: TGTGCCAGCAGCACCTACGGGACAGGGATGATGACCGGGGAGCTGTTTTTT

d_call: -
clone_size: -
v_call: TRBV4-1
j_call: TRBJ1-2
cdr3_aa: CASSQGLQSNYGYTF
cdr3_nt: TGCGCCAGCAGCCAAGGGCTCCAGTCTAACTATGGCTACACCTTC

d_call: TRBD2
clone_size: -
v_call: TRBV13
j_call: TRBJ2-1
cdr3_aa: CASSPPGLAGSYEQFF
cdr3_nt: TGTGCCAGCAGCCCACCGGGACTAGCGGGGAGTTATGAGCAGTTCTTC

d_call: -
clone_size: -
v_call: TRBV21-1
j_call: TRBJ2-1
cdr3_aa: CARYRGLGEQFF
cdr3_nt: TGTGCCAGATACAGGGGGCTGGGTGAGCAGTTCTTC

d_call: TRBD2
clone_size: -
v_call: TRBV5-4
j_call: TRBJ2-5
cdr3_aa: CASSLAVAGGQETQYF
cdr3_nt: TGTGCCAGCAGCTTGGCCGTAGCGGGGGGCCAAGAGACCCAGTACTTC